These 10 T cell receptor beta chains originate from one sample sequenced in a study of blood T cell repertoires in COVID-19. TCRdb's copy holds only in-frame clones and misses some; the assay was immunoSEQ multiplex PCR. The sample lists about 480,000 clones; roughly 88% were seen once. Sequenced: PBMCs or T cells enriched from blood (not recorded which). The receptor set was obtained from a woman in her thirties or forties who had recovered from COVID-19.

This chain connects TRBV29-1 to TRBJ2-5, with a weak D call TRBD2 (6 bases). Germline CDR1 and CDR2: SQVTM and ANQGSEA. This CDR3 is built from 13 residues. V lost 4 bases and J lost 1, with 10 bases in between. The CDR3 spells CSVVGGPQETQYF. The CDR3 DNA reads TGCAGCGTTGTCGGGGGTCCCCAAGAGACCCAGTACTTC.

This chain uses TRBV7-2 with TRBJ1-2; 10 bases are a match to TRBD1. This CDR3 is 16 amino acids long. The germline V gene encodes CDR1 SGHTA and CDR2 FQGNSA. Trimming took 7 bases from V and 4 from J; bases not matched to a gene: 12. As DNA, the CDR3 is TGTGCCAGCAATAAAAACCGGGACAGGGGACTCTATGGCTACACCTTC. Amino acid sequence: CASNKNRDRGLYGYTF.

The chain combines TRBV3-1 (or the pseudogene TRBV3-2) with TRBJ1-3; weak D call: TRBD1 (5 bases). The germline CDR1 and CDR2 sequences are LGHDT and YNNKEL (reference sequence). V lost 3 bases, J lost 3 bases, and 12 bases lay in between. CDR3 size: 15 residues. CDR3 in amino acids: CASSHREVVGNTIYF. The CDR3 bases are TGTGCCAGCAGCCACAGGGAGGTTGTTGGAAACACCATATATTTT.

The rearrangement uses TRBV7-2 and TRBJ2-3, with 9 nucleotides matching TRBD2. The V segment lost 5 bases and the J segment 5 bases; nucleotides outside the gene matches: 8. Germline CDR1 SGHTA, CDR2 FQGNSA. The CDR3 loop spans 15 amino acids. CDR3 protein: CASSPVAGAGDTQYF. CDR3 DNA: TGTGCCAGCAGCCCAGTAGCGGGAGCGGGAGATACGCAGTATTTT.

This clone was observed a handful of times. The chain is built from TRBV13 and TRBJ1-1, with 9 bases matching TRBD1. There are 12 residues in the CDR3. J was trimmed by 6 bases and V by 6 bases; bases with no gene match: 2. Germline-derived CDR1 and CDR2 are PRHDT and FYEKMQ (reference sequence). CDR3 protein: CASRGTGSEAFF. DNA for the CDR3: TGTGCCAGCAGGGGGACAGGGTCTGAAGCTTTCTTT. The complete variable domain, with remaining parts taken from reference TRBV13 and TRBJ1-1, reads AAGVIQSPRHLIKEKRETATLKCYPIPRHDTVYWYQQGPGQDPQFLISFYEKMQSDKGSIPDRFSAQQFSDYHSELNMSSLELGDSALYFCASRGTGSEAFFGQGTRLTVV.

This clone was observed a few times. The chain uses TRBV10-3 and TRBJ2-7; TRBD2 matches at 12 bases. V shed 2 bases, J shed 5 bases, and the junction held 1 base outside the gene matches. The CDR3 totals 14 residues. CDR1 and CDR2 (germline): ENHRY, SYGVKD. CDR3 loop: CAISELAGGNEQYF. DNA of the CDR3: TGTGCCATCAGTGAGCTAGCGGGAGGGAACGAGCAGTACTTC.

This clone was found once. The chain has TRBV11-3 and TRBJ2-1; D is undetermined. CDR3 length: 13 residues. V lost 3 bases, J lost 8 bases, and 11 bases lay in between. Germline V gives CDR1 SGHNT, CDR2 YENEEA. CDR3 protein: CASSLFVSDEQFF. CDR3 DNA: TGTGCCAGCAGCTTGTTCGTTTCGGATGAGCAGTTCTTC.

This chain connects TRBV19 to TRBJ2-3; TRBD2 matches 14 bases. V was pared by 4 bases and J by 5 bases, with 5 bases of the junction left unmatched. CDR1 is LNHDA, CDR2 SQIVND, per germline (reference sequence). The CDR3 totals 16 residues. CDR3 protein: CASSNPGTSGRDTQYF. CDR3 bases: TGTGCCAGTAGTAACCCCGGGACTAGCGGGAGAGATACGCAGTATTTT.

The V call is TRBV19, the J call TRBJ1-1; the D gene is possibly TRBD1 (6 bases). This CDR3 spans 13 amino acids. V lost 3 bases, J lost 11 bases, and 16 bases lay in between. The germline CDR1 and CDR2 sequences are LNHDA and SQIVND (reference sequence). In DNA form, the CDR3 reads TGTGCCAGTAGTATCGGCCCCGGGAGGGGGGCTTTCTTT. It translates to CASSIGPGRGAFF. The whole variable domain, filled in from reference TRBV19 and TRBJ1-1, reads DGGITQSPKYLFRKEGQNVTLSCEQNLNHDAMYWYRQDPGQGLRLIYYSQIVNDFQKGDIAEGYSVSREKKESFPLTVTSAQKNPTAFYLCASSIGPGRGAFFGQGTRLTVV.

The chain joins TRBV4-3 to TRBJ2-7, with D perhaps matching TRBD2 (6 bases). In germline, CDR1 is LGHNA, CDR2 YSLEER. This CDR3 is built from 16 residues. Trimming took off 1 base at V and 6 bases at J, with 19 bases between the two ends. The CDR3 nucleotides are TGCGCCAGCAGCCAAGGGTTCCGGGGGTCACACGTCGAGCAGTACTTC. Translated: CASSQGFRGSHVEQYF.